This record looks at one TCR beta chain sequence and its context. Its antigen is still unknown. This sample is part of a study of graft-versus-host responses after intestinal transplantation. Background on the study: Isolated intestinal, liver-intestinal, or multivisceral transplants had been given to the recipients. All recipients were given anti-thymocyte globulin induction, and tacrolimus and steroids were then administered for around three years.

Findings and limits, study-wide: HvG clone declines early post-transplant were associated with peak circulating GvH levels. Recipient marrow contained GvH clones, some of which appeared first in ileum or blood.

Assay used: immunoSEQ multiplex PCR; TCRdb lists only in-frame clones, some missing. The table shows tens of thousands of clones, with roughly 90% occurring only once. The V and J ends lost 2 bases and 4 bases, in that order; junction bases with no gene match: 4. Germline V lookup: CDR1 SGHVS, CDR2 FQNEAQ. The CDR3 has 16 residues. The chain recombines TRBV7-8 with TRBJ2-1, with 11 bases aligning to TRBD2. The material was unstimulated CD4+ T cells sorted from spleen or lymph node cells, obtained before intestinal transplant. This clonotype was sampled from a human donor who received an intestinal transplant. CDR3 bases: TGTGCCAGCAGCTTATGGCTAGCGGGGGGATACAATGAGCAGTTCTTC. Amino acid sequence: CASSLWLAGGYNEQFF.